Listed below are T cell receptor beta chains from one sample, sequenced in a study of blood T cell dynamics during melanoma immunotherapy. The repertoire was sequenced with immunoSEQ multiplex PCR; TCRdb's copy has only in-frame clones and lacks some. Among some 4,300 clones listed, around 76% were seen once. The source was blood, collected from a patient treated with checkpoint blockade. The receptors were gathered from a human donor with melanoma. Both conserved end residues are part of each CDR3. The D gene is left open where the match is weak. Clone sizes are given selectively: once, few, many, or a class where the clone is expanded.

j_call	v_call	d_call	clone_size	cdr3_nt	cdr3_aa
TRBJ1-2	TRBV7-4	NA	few	TGTGCCAGCAGCTTAGTTGTCAGGGGAGATGGCTACACCTTC	CASSLVVRGDGYTF
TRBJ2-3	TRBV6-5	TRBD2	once	TGTGCCAGCAGGACTAGCGGGGGTTTAGCAGATACGCAGTATTTT	CASRTSGGLADTQYF
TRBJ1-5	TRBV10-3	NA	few	TGTGCCATCAGCGCTTATAGCAATCAGCCCCAGCATTTT	CAISAYSNQPQHF
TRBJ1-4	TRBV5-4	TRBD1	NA	TGTGCCAGCAGCTTGCCGGGACAGGGGAGTGAAAAACTGTTTTTT	CASSLPGQGSEKLFF
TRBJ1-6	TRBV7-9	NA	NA	TGTGCCAGCAGCCGCGGGGGATCCTATAATTCACCCCTCCACTTT	CASSRGGSYNSPLHF
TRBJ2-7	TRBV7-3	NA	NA	TGTGCCAGCAGCTTAAGAATGAGACAGCCCTACGAGCAGTACTTC	CASSLRMRQPYEQYF
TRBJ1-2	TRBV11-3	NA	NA	TGTGCCAGCAGCTTAAAGGGACCTCTGGGCTTTGGCTACACCTTC	CASSLKGPLGFGYTF
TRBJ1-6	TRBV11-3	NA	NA	TGTGCCAGCAGAGGGGGGTCAGGCTCCGGTTCACCCCTCCACTTT	CASRGGSGSGSPLHF
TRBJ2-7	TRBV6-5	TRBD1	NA	TGTGCCAGCAGTTACTCGAAAGTCGGCCAGGGGGTTCTCCACTTC	CASSYSKVGQGVLHF
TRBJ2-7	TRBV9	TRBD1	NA	TGTGCCAGCAGCGTAAAGGAGGGACAGGCGACCTACGAGCAGTACTTC	CASSVKEGQATYEQYF
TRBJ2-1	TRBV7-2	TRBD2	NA	TGTGCCAGCAGCCCTAGCGGGGGCGCCTACAATGAGCAGTTCTTC	CASSPSGGAYNEQFF
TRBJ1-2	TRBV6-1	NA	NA	TGTGCCAGCAGGACGAATGGGGGCGGTTATGGCTACACCTTC	CASRTNGGGYGYTF
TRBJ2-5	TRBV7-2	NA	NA	TGTGCCAGCAGCTCCGAGTGGGGGCAAGAGACCCAGTACTTC	CASSSEWGQETQYF
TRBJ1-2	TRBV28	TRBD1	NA	TGTGCCAGCAGTACCTTAGGGGACAGGGGCCGCTATGGCTACACCTTC	CASSTLGDRGRYGYTF